A selection of T cell receptor beta chains follows, all from one sample in a study of radiation and T cells in renal cell carcinoma. Some clones are missing from TCRdb's copy, which holds only in-frame ones; the method was immunoSEQ multiplex PCR. The data hold 65,000 to 80,000 clones, with 80% to 90% observed a single time. This sample comprised blood, obtained from a patient whose treatment included radiotherapy and nephrectomy. Every receptor here comes from a woman aged 45-59 years with renal cell carcinoma. CDR3s include the opening cysteine and the closing phenylalanine or tryptophan. D genes are given only for firm matches. Size is omitted from some rows. Given values are once, few, many or a class for expanded clones.

j_call: TRBJ2-2
d_call: NA
v_call: TRBV7-3
clone_size: NA
cdr3_aa: CASSFFRNAGELFF
cdr3_nt: TGTGCCAGCAGCTTTTTCCGAAACGCCGGGGAGCTGTTTTTT

j_call: TRBJ2-2
d_call: NA
v_call: TRBV10-3
clone_size: NA
cdr3_aa: CAISEHGEGRGFF
cdr3_nt: TGTGCCATCAGTGAGCATGGTGAAGGCAGGGGGTTTTTT

j_call: TRBJ2-3
d_call: NA
v_call: TRBV9
clone_size: NA
cdr3_aa: CASSTPEGTQYF
cdr3_nt: TGTGCCAGCAGCACACCCGAGGGGACGCAGTATTTT

j_call: TRBJ2-3
d_call: NA
v_call: TRBV14
clone_size: NA
cdr3_aa: CASSQLEGGAPDTQYF
cdr3_nt: TGTGCCAGCAGCCAGCTCGAGGGGGGCGCACCAGATACGCAGTATTTT

j_call: TRBJ2-7
d_call: NA
v_call: TRBV9
clone_size: NA
cdr3_aa: CASSPRQGGIGYEQYF
cdr3_nt: TGTGCCAGCAGCCCAAGACAGGGAGGTATAGGCTACGAGCAGTACTTC

j_call: TRBJ2-3
d_call: TRBD2
v_call: TRBV5-1
clone_size: NA
cdr3_aa: CASSLLSGGPTDTQYF
cdr3_nt: TGCGCCAGCAGCTTGTTGAGCGGGGGCCCCACAGATACGCAGTATTTT

j_call: TRBJ1-4
d_call: NA
v_call: TRBV5-5
clone_size: NA
cdr3_aa: CASGLGVATNEKLFF
cdr3_nt: TGTGCCAGCGGCCTCGGCGTTGCAACTAATGAAAAACTGTTTTTT

j_call: TRBJ1-6
d_call: TRBD1
v_call: TRBV19
clone_size: NA
cdr3_aa: CASSLQGAWNSPLHF
cdr3_nt: TGTGCCAGTAGTCTCCAGGGGGCTTGGAATTCACCCCTCCACTTT

j_call: TRBJ2-6
d_call: NA
v_call: TRBV28
clone_size: NA
cdr3_aa: CASISLGANVLTF
cdr3_nt: TGTGCCAGCATCTCATTGGGGGCCAACGTCCTGACTTTC

j_call: TRBJ2-1
d_call: NA
v_call: TRBV21-1
clone_size: NA
cdr3_aa: CASSKGVVDEQFF
cdr3_nt: TGTGCCAGCAGCAAAGGAGTAGTGGATGAGCAGTTCTTC

j_call: TRBJ1-1
d_call: TRBD1
v_call: TRBV12-5
clone_size: NA
cdr3_aa: CASADDRQGAILFEAFF
cdr3_nt: TGTGCTAGTGCCGATGACAGACAGGGGGCGATCCTTTTCGAAGCTTTCTTT

j_call: TRBJ1-2
d_call: NA
v_call: TRBV9
clone_size: NA
cdr3_aa: CASSVGKGENYGYTF
cdr3_nt: TGTGCCAGCAGCGTAGGTAAAGGAGAGAACTATGGCTACACCTTC

j_call: TRBJ1-1
d_call: TRBD1
v_call: TRBV5-1
clone_size: NA
cdr3_aa: CASAAQGYSPTEAFF
cdr3_nt: TGCGCCAGCGCGGCACAGGGGTACTCCCCGACTGAAGCTTTCTTT

j_call: TRBJ2-1
d_call: NA
v_call: TRBV19
clone_size: NA
cdr3_aa: CASSKIALGYNEQFF
cdr3_nt: TGTGCCAGTAGCAAAATAGCCCTAGGGTACAATGAGCAGTTCTTC

j_call: TRBJ2-7
d_call: TRBD1
v_call: TRBV29-1
clone_size: once
cdr3_aa: CSVADRHSYEQYF
cdr3_nt: TGCAGCGTTGCGGACAGGCACTCCTACGAGCAGTACTTC

j_call: TRBJ2-7
d_call: NA
v_call: TRBV5-1
clone_size: NA
cdr3_aa: CASSLAYEQYF
cdr3_nt: TGCGCCAGCAGCTTGGCCTACGAGCAGTACTTC

j_call: TRBJ2-3
d_call: NA
v_call: TRBV6-6
clone_size: NA
cdr3_aa: CASSSLGITDTQYF
cdr3_nt: TGTGCCAGCAGTTCCCTAGGGATCACAGATACGCAGTATTTT

j_call: TRBJ2-1
d_call: NA
v_call: TRBV9
clone_size: NA
cdr3_aa: CASWWAKLNEQFF
cdr3_nt: TGTGCCAGCTGGTGGGCTAAATTAAATGAGCAGTTCTTC

j_call: TRBJ1-1
d_call: NA
v_call: TRBV7-9
clone_size: NA
cdr3_aa: CASSHFRDRLGEAFF
cdr3_nt: TGTGCCAGCAGCCACTTTAGGGACCGCCTAGGTGAAGCTTTCTTT

j_call: TRBJ2-5
d_call: NA
v_call: TRBV30
clone_size: NA
cdr3_aa: CAWSVTGNMETQYF
cdr3_nt: TGTGCCTGGAGTGTTACAGGGAATATGGAGACCCAGTACTTC

j_call: TRBJ1-4
d_call: TRBD1
v_call: TRBV18
clone_size: NA
cdr3_aa: CASSPTLTGERLFF
cdr3_nt: TGTGCCAGCTCACCAACATTGACAGGGGAGCGACTGTTTTTT

j_call: TRBJ2-1
d_call: NA
v_call: TRBV11-2
clone_size: NA
cdr3_aa: CASSLDRESDEQFF
cdr3_nt: TGTGCCAGCAGCTTAGATCGAGAAAGCGATGAGCAGTTCTTC

j_call: TRBJ1-3
d_call: NA
v_call: TRBV7-9
clone_size: NA
cdr3_aa: CASSTNEGPISGNTIYF
cdr3_nt: TGTGCCAGCAGCACGAACGAGGGCCCGATCTCTGGAAACACCATATATTTT

j_call: TRBJ1-1
d_call: TRBD1
v_call: TRBV6-5
clone_size: NA
cdr3_aa: CASSPDRGTTEAFF
cdr3_nt: TGTGCCAGCAGCCCTGACAGGGGGACCACTGAAGCTTTCTTT

j_call: TRBJ1-1
d_call: NA
v_call: TRBV29-1
clone_size: NA
cdr3_aa: CSVGASMNTEAFF
cdr3_nt: TGCAGCGTTGGGGCCTCGATGAACACTGAAGCTTTCTTT